The clone carrying this T cell receptor beta chain was seen only once. Its target is not known. Each and every patient relapsed after autologous stem cell transplantation, and patients got differing brentuximab vedotin exposure. From thawed PBMCs, CD4+ T cells were purified using magnetic negative selection. This record comes from a study of PD-1 blockade in classical Hodgkin lymphoma. Study results and limitations: Patients who began taking nivolumab under 1 year after ASCT were left out.

Looked up from germline, CDR1 is MNHEY and CDR2 is SVGAGI. After removal of 6 bases from V and 6 bases from J, the junction contained 8 bases not matched to a gene. The CDR3 sequence is 14 residues long. Sequenced by immunoSEQ multiplex PCR; TCRdb stores in-frame clones only, minus some. Of tens of thousands of clones in the sample, about 83% were seen once. This chain connects TRBV6-5 to TRBJ1-1; 9 bases map to TRBD1. The sequences come from CD4+ T cells from blood, collected at baseline. The source is a human donor with classical Hodgkin lymphoma. CDR3 DNA sequence: TGTGCCAGCAGCGACGGACAGGGGACTCCTGAAGCTTTCTTT. Its protein product is CASSDGQGTPEAFF.